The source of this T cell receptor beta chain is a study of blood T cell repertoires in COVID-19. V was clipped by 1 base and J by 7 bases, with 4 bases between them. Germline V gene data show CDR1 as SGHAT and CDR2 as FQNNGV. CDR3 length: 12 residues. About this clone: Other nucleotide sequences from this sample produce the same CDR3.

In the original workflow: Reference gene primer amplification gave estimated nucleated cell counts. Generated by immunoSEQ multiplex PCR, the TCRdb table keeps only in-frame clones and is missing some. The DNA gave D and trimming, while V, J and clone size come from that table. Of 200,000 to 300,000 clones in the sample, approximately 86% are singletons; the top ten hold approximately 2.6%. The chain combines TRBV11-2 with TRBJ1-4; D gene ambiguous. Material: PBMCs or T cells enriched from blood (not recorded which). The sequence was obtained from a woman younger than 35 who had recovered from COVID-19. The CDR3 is CASSLVGEKLFF. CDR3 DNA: TGTGCCAGCAGCTTAGTCGGTGAAAAACTGTTTTTT.